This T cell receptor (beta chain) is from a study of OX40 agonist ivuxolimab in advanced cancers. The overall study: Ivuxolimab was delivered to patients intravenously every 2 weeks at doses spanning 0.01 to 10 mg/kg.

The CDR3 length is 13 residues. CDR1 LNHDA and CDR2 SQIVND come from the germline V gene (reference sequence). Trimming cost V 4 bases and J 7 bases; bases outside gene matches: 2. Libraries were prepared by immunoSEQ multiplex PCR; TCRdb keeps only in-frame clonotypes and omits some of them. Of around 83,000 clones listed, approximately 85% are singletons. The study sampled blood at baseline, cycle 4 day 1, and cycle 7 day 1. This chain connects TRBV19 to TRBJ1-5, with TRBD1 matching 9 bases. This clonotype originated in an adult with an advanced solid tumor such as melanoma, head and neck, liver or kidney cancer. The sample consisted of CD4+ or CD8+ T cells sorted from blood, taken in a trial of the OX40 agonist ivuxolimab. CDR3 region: CASSKDRGQPQHF. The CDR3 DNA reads TGTGCCAGTAGTAAGGACAGGGGCCAGCCCCAGCATTTT.